Sequencing of this TCR beta chain was carried out in a study of T-cell memory formation after mild COVID-19. Study results and caveats: Some responding clones appeared in pre-infection memory, suggesting cross-reactive memory joined. Those CD4+ clones that contracted were mainly in CM and EM (CD8+ ones in EMRA).

Trimming pared 2 bases from V and 4 bases from J, leaving 8 bases between. Germline CDR1 SGDLS, CDR2 YYNGEE. The CDR3 length is 13 residues. TCRdb re-called the 5' RACE reads with MiXCR, one entry per CDR3 protein. The sample consists of approximately 390,000 distinct CDR3 sequences, about 17% of them appearing once. This clonotype turned up a few times. Its specificity is unknown. Sequenced: PBMCs or a T cell subset sorted from them (not recorded which). This receptor was identified in a young man who had mild COVID-19 (a few samples of this study predate the infection). Cell type and time point are not known. The chain combines TRBV9 with TRBJ2-3, with D unresolved. Here the CDR3 DNA reads TGTGCCAGCAGCGTCTTCACTTCAGATACGCAGTATTTT. This encodes CASSVFTSDTQYF.